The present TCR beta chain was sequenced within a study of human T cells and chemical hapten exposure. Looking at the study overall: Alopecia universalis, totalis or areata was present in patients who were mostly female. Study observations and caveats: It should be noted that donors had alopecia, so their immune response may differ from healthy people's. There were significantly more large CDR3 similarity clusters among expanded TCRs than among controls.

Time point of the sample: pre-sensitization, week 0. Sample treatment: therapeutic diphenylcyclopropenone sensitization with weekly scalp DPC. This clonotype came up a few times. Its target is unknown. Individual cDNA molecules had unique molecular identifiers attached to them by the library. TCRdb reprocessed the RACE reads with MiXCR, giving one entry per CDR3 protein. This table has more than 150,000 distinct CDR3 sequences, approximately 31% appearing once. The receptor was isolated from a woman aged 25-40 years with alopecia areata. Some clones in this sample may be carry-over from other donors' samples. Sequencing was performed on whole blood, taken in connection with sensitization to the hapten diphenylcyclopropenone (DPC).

The CDR3 sequence: CSVFPLGGALGEQFF. CDR3 DNA: TGCAGCGTTTTTCCTTTGGGGGGCGCCTTGGGTGAGCAGTTCTTC. The V gene is TRBV29-1, the J gene TRBJ2-1, with D possibly being TRBD1 or TRBD2 (6 bases each). The CDR3 is made up of 15 amino acids. The V end was cut by 5 bases, the J end by 9 bases, with 23 bases between. The germline V gene has CDR1 SQVTM and CDR2 ANQGSEA.